Following are 2 T cell receptor beta chains from one sample sequenced in a study of vaccination and CD4 T cells after COVID-19. Treatment defined: 10-day PBMC culture with coronavirus spike peptide pools or control peptides (ViraFEST assay). CD4+ T lymphocytes from the unexposed donor were collected before the COVID-19 pandemic (2011-2018). No antigens are known for them. The Oncomine TCR Beta short-read assay was applied to DNA of cultured CD4+ T cells. The authors extracted genomic DNA from cultured CD4+ T cells. A single record per CDR3 protein comes from TCRdb applying MiXCR to the PCR reads. The sample shows fewer than 13,000 distinct CDR3 sequences, more than 30% of them seen only once. Source material: CD4+ T cells from blood, cultured in vitro. The receptor source for this set is a human donor in good health.

The chain couples TRBV11-2 to TRBJ1-5, with D perhaps TRBD1 (6 bases). Deletions cut 4 bases from V and 5 bases from J, with 15 bases between. Germline V gives CDR1 SGHAT, CDR2 FQNNGV. CDR3 length: 15 amino acids. In nucleotides, the CDR3 is TGTGCCAGCAGCTCGGAGCGGGGGGGCGATCAGCCCCAGCATTTT. Translating gives CASSSERGGDQPQHF.

In this sample, this clonotype turned up a few times. This chain connects TRBV27 to TRBJ2-7; TRBD2 matches 7 bases. Germline loops: CDR1 MNHEY, CDR2 SMNVEV (reference sequence). This CDR3 is 17 amino acids long. The V and J ends lost 10 bases and 7 bases, in that order; junction bases with no gene match: 25. This CDR3 reads CANKCVAGLGGEMEQYF. The CDR3 DNA reads TGTGCCAACAAGTGTGTAGCGGGCCTCGGGGGAGAGATGGAGCAGTACTTC.